This T cell receptor (beta chain) emerged from a study of OX40 agonist ivuxolimab in advanced cancers. Overall study results and limits: At 0.1 to 3.0 mg/kg and by week 6, CD4+ and CD8+ T cells in the blood had expanded clonally. Among patients with partial responses at 0.1-3.0 mg/kg, clonal expansion was among the lowest.

Concerning this clone itself: Its matching antigen is unknown.

The germline V gene has CDR1 GTSNPN and CDR2 SVGIG (reference sequence). The CDR3 is 11 residues long. The V segment lost 8 bases and the J segment 3 bases; nucleotides outside the gene matches: 3. Clones were sequenced by immunoSEQ multiplex PCR, and TCRdb holds only the in-frame ones, with some missing. The table shows just under 20,000 clones, with around 80% occurring only once. The sample consisted of CD4+ or CD8+ T cells sorted from blood, taken in a trial of the OX40 agonist ivuxolimab. This TCR derives from an adult with an advanced solid tumor such as melanoma, head and neck, liver or kidney cancer. J is TRBJ1-2 and V is TRBV30, with 7 positions matching TRBD1. The CDR3 region has the DNA TGTGCCCGGGACAGCTACTATGGCTACACCTTC. This gives the protein CARDSYYGYTF.